This T cell receptor (beta chain) originates from a study of blood T cells in healthy people across ages. Primed by a sample-barcoded 5' primer and a J-beta primer mix, a second PCR proceeded for about 6 to 11 cycles. TCRdb reprocessed the 5' RACE reads via MiXCR and lists one record per CDR3 protein. This table holds some 900,000 distinct CDR3 sequences, more than 25% found once. This clonotype was seen at least ten times. Germline CDR1 is SQVTM and CDR2 is ANQGSEA. The CDR3 runs 12 residues. V shed 1 base and J shed 5 bases, with 8 bases lying between them. Sequenced material: blood. The TCR sequence derives from a woman older than 75 in good health. The chain is built from TRBV29-1 and TRBJ1-2, with D unresolved. The CDR3 DNA reads TGCAGCGTTGAAGTTGCGGGATATGGCTACACCTTC. This encodes CSVEVAGYGYTF.